The clone carrying this T cell receptor beta chain was detected many times. From RNA, the CDR3 regions of TCR beta chains were amplified and sequenced. RT-PCR was first run with HTBI primers, then multiplex PCR in a second round. TCRdb reprocessed the multiplex PCR reads via MiXCR and lists one record per CDR3 protein. The table records about 1.2 million distinct CDR3 sequences, less than 45% of them present only once. These data originate in a study of Graves' ophthalmopathy and Graves' hyperthyroidism. Overall study context: Hyperthyroidism is called stable when no ophthalmopathy develops within 18 months of follow-up.

The TCR was taken from an adult man with Graves' hyperthyroidism. Sequencing was done on a sample of peripheral blood or thyroid tissue (not recorded which).

In DNA form, the CDR3 reads TGTGCCAGCAGCTCCTTTTCTGGCGCTTACGAGCAGTACTTC. This codes for CASSSFSGAYEQYF. The V call is TRBV13, the J call TRBJ2-7; D gene uncertain. The CDR3 is 14 amino acids. Germline V gene sequence: CDR1 PRHDT, CDR2 FYEKMQ (reference sequence). V lost 4 bases and J 4 bases, leaving 14 bases between the germline ends. Complete variable domain (other parts from reference TRBV13 and TRBJ2-7): AAGVIQSPRHLIKEKRETATLKCYPIPRHDTVYWYQQGPGQDPQFLISFYEKMQSDKGSIPDRFSAQQFSDYHSELNMSSLELGDSALYFCASSSFSGAYEQYFGPGTRLTVT.